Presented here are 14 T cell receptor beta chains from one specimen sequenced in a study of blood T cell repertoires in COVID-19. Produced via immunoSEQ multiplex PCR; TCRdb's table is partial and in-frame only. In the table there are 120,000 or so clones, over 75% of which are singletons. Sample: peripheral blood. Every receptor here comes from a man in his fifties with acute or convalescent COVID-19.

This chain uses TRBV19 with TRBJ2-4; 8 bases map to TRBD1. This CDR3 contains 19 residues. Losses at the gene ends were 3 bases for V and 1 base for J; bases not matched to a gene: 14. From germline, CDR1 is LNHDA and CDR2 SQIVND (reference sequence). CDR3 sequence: CASSMQGQVNLGAKNIQYF. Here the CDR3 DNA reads TGTGCCAGTAGTATGCAGGGACAGGTGAACCTAGGGGCCAAAAACATTCAGTACTTC.

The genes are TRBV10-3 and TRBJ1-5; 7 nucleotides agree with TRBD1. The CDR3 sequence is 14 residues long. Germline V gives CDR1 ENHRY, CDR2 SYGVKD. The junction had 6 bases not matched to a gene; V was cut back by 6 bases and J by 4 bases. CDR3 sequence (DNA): TGTGCCATCAGGAATACAGGGGATAATCAGCCCCAGCATTTT. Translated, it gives CAIRNTGDNQPQHF.

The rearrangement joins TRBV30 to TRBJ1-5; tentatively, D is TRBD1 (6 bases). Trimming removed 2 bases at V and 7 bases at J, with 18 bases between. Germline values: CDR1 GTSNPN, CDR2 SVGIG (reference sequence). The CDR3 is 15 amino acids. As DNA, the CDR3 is TGTGCCTGGAGTAAGGTAGGGGGGGCAAACCAGCCCCAGCATTTT. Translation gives CAWSKVGGANQPQHF.

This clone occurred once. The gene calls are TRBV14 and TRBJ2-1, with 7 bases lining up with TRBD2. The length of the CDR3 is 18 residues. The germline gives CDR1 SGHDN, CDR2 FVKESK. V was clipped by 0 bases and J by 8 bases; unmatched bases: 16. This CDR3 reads CASSQETGIWTRFDEQFF. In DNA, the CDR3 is TGTGCCAGCAGCCAAGAAACCGGGATTTGGACTAGATTCGATGAGCAGTTCTTC.

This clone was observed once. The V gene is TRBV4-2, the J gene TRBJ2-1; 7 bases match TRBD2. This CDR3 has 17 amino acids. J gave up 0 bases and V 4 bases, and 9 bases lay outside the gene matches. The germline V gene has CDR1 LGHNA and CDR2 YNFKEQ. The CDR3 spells CASSPPLGGSSYNEQFF. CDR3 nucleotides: TGTGCCAGCAGCCCGCCTCTCGGGGGGAGCTCCTACAATGAGCAGTTCTTC.

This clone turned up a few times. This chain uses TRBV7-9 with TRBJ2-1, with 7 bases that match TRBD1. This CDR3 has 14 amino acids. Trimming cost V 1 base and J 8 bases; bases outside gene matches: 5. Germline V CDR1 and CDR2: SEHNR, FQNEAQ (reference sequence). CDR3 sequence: CASSLGQGLDEQFF. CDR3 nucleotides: TGTGCCAGCAGCTTAGGACAGGGTTTGGATGAGCAGTTCTTC. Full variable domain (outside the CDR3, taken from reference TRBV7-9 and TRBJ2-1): DTGVSQNPRHKITKRGQNVTFRCDPISEHNRLYWYRQTLGQGPEFLTYFQNEAQLEKSRLLSDRFSAERPKGSFSTLEIQRTEQGDSAMYLCASSLGQGLDEQFFGPGTRLTVL.

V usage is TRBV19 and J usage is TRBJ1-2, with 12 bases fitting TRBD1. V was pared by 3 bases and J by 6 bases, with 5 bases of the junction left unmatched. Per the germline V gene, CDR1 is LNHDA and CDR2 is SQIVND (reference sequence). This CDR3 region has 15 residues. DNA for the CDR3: TGTGCCAGTAGTATTCTCGGGACAGGGGGCGATGGCTACACCTTC. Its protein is CASSILGTGGDGYTF.

The DNA of the CDR3 is TGCAGCGTTCGCAGTTCCTATAATTCACCCCTCCACTTT. Protein sequence: CSVRSSYNSPLHF. The rearrangement links TRBV29-1 to TRBJ1-6; D unresolved. V lost 5 bases to trimming and J lost 1 base, with 6 bases between them. Germline CDR1 is SQVTM and CDR2 is ANQGSEA. CDR3 length equals 13 residues.

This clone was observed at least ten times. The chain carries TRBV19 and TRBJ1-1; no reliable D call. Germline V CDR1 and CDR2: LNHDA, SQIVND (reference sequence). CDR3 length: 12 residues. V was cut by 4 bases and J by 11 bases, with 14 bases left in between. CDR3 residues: CASSRAEGPAFF. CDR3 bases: TGTGCCAGTAGTAGGGCCGAGGGCCCCGCTTTCTTT.

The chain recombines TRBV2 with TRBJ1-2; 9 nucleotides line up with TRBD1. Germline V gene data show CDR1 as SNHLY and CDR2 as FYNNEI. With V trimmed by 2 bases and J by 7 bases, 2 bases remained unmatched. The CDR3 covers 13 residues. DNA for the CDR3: TGTGCCAGCAGTGAAAACAGGGGGCTTGGCTACACCTTC. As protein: CASSENRGLGYTF.

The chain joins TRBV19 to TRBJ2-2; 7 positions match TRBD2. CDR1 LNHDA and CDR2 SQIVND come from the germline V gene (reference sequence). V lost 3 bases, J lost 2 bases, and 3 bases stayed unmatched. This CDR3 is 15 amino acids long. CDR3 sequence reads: CASSMAGVNTGELFF. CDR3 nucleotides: TGTGCCAGTAGTATGGCGGGAGTCAACACCGGGGAGCTGTTTTTT.

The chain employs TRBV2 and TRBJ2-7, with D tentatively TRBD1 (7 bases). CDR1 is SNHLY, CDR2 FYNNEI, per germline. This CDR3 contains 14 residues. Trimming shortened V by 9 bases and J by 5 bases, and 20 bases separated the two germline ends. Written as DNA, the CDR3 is TGTGCCAGGGAGGGACAGCCCGCTGAAGACGAGCAGTACTTC. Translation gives CAREGQPAEDEQYF.

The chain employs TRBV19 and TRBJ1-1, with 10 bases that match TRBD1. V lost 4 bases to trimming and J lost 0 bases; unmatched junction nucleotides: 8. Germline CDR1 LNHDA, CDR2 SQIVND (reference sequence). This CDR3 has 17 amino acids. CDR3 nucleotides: TGTGCCAGTAGTACTCTTGGGACAGGGGACATGAACACTGAAGCTTTCTTT. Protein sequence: CASSTLGTGDMNTEAFF.

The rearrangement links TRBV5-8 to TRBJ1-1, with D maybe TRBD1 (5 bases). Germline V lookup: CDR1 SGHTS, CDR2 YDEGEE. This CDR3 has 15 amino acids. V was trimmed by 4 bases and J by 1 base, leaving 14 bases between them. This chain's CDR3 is CASSPGAYSNTEAFF. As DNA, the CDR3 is TGTGCCAGCAGCCCTGGGGCATATTCGAACACTGAAGCTTTCTTT.